These 23 T cell receptor beta chains originate from one sample sequenced in a study of vaccination and CD4 T cells after COVID-19. Time point given: late sampling 161 to 241 days after vaccination in a few convalescent patients. TCRdb reanalysed the PCR reads using MiXCR and keeps one entry per CDR3 protein. The table records around 31,000 distinct CDR3 sequences, 49% of them present only once. The input for sequencing was CD4+ T cells from blood, taken about 7 months after SARS-CoV-2 vaccination. The receptors come from a human donor who had recovered from COVID-19.

This clonotype has more than one count but fewer than ten. CDR3 region: CASSDSTGTDTQYF. The CDR3 nucleotides read TGTGCCAGCAGTGACTCGACGGGCACAGATACGCAGTATTTT. V and J are TRBV6-4 and TRBJ2-3; D uncertain. Deletions cut 0 bases from V and 1 base from J, with 5 bases between. The CDR3 is made up of 14 amino acids. CDR1 is MRHNA, CDR2 SNTAGT, per germline.

V usage is TRBV20-1 and J usage is TRBJ2-5; the D gene is possibly TRBD1 (5 bases). The V gene lost 6 bases and the J gene lost 2 bases, with 10 bases spanning the gap. This CDR3 has 12 residues. Germline V gene lookup returns CDR1 DFQATT and CDR2 SNEGSKA (reference sequence). Here the CDR3 reads CSAMTEQETQYF. CDR3 in DNA: TGCAGTGCCATGACAGAACAAGAGACCCAGTACTTC.

This chain links TRBV20-1 with TRBJ2-7, with TRBD1 matching 8 bases. CDR1 is DFQATT, CDR2 SNEGSKA, per germline (reference sequence). The ends lost 1 base at V and 2 bases at J; junction bases unmatched: 4. The CDR3 is 14 amino acids. This chain's CDR3 is CSARGPDRAYEQYF. CDR3 DNA: TGCAGTGCTAGAGGTCCGGACAGGGCCTACGAGCAGTACTTC.

The sample holds a few counts of this clonotype. The V gene is TRBV15, the J gene TRBJ2-1; 9 nucleotides line up with TRBD2. J was trimmed by 6 bases and V by 1 base; bases with no gene match: 10. Per the germline V gene, CDR1 is LNHNV and CDR2 is YYDKDF (reference sequence). This CDR3 comprises 17 residues. CDR3 nucleotide sequence: TGTGCCACCAGCAGAGGTCTAGAGGCGGGAGGGCTCAATGAGCAGTTCTTC. Translated: CATSRGLEAGGLNEQFF.

This sequence joins TRBV6-5 and TRBJ2-7; D ambiguous. The V gene's germline CDR1 is MNHEY and CDR2 SVGAGI. CDR3 length: 14 residues. V gave up 0 bases and J gave up 2 bases, with 8 bases separating them. The CDR3 DNA sequence: TGTGCCAGCAGTTACTCGGGCCGACCCTACGAGCAGTACTTC. Amino acid sequence: CASSYSGRPYEQYF.

The V call is TRBV5-6, the J call TRBJ1-2; possible D gene TRBD1, 5 bases. V was pared by 4 bases and J by 4 bases, with 14 bases between. Germline V gene sequence: CDR1 SGHDT, CDR2 YYEEEE. The CDR3 consists of 14 residues. The chain's CDR3 is CASSRLEGFYGYTF. DNA of the CDR3: TGTGCCAGCAGCCGATTGGAGGGGTTCTATGGCTACACCTTC.

J is TRBJ2-2 and V is TRBV9, with D possibly being TRBD1 or TRBD2 (5 bases each). V was shortened by 4 bases and J by 5 bases, with 12 bases between the two germline ends. Germline CDR1 and CDR2: SGDLS and YYNGEE. This CDR3 has 14 amino acids. The CDR3 spells CASSTRDGTGELFF. The DNA for the CDR3 is TGTGCCAGCAGCACCCGGGACGGGACCGGGGAGCTGTTTTTT. Full variable domain (missing parts from reference TRBV9 and TRBJ2-2): DSGVTQTPKHLITATGQRVTLRCSPRSGDLSVYWYQQSLDQGLQFLIQYYNGEERAKGNILERFSAQQFPDLHSELNLSSLELGDSALYFCASSTRDGTGELFFGEGSRLTVL.

V usage is TRBV19 and J usage is TRBJ2-5; D gene ambiguous. CDR1 and CDR2 from the germline V gene are LNHDA and SQIVND (reference sequence). The CDR3 runs 13 residues. The germline V and J ends were trimmed by 3 bases and 6 bases, with 11 bases remaining between them. DNA for the CDR3: TGTGCCAGTAGTATCGAGGTAAAGCAGACCCAGTACTTC. Encoded protein: CASSIEVKQTQYF.

This clonotype appeared a few times. This rearrangement joins TRBV6-1 to TRBJ1-1; D is undetermined. The germline CDR1 and CDR2 sequences are MNHNS and SASEGT. The V gene lost 8 bases and the J gene lost 3 bases, with 13 bases spanning the gap. The CDR3 has 13 amino acids. The CDR3 nucleotides are TGTGCCAGCGGACGGCTTTTGGACACTGAAGCTTTCTTT. Amino acids: CASGRLLDTEAFF.

Judged by abundance, this clonotype is medium-sized. The chain joins TRBV7-9 to TRBJ2-1; D remains ambiguous. The CDR3 consists of 12 residues. V lost 4 bases, J lost 10 bases, and 11 bases lay in between. Germline-derived CDR1 and CDR2 are SEHNR and FQNEAQ (reference sequence). The CDR3 region is CASSSDSPEQFF. In DNA form, the CDR3 reads TGTGCCAGCAGCTCAGACTCACCGGAGCAGTTCTTC.

This clonotype was detected only once. The gene calls are TRBV30 and TRBJ1-6; D is perhaps TRBD1 (5 bases). The germline V gene has CDR1 GTSNPN and CDR2 SVGIG (reference sequence). V was trimmed by 3 bases and J by 8 bases, leaving 14 bases between them. This CDR3 is 14 amino acids long. The CDR3 DNA is TGTGCCTGGAGAGGACACCGTATAGATTCACCCCTCCACTTT. This translates into CAWRGHRIDSPLHF. The full variable domain, rest sourced from reference TRBV30 and TRBJ1-6, is SQTIHQWPATLVQPVGSPLSLECTVEGTSNPNLYWYRQAAGRGLQLLFYSVGIGQISSEVPQNLSASRPQDRQFILSSKKLLLSDSGFYLCAWRGHRIDSPLHFGNGTRLTVT.

The V gene is TRBV19, the J gene TRBJ2-3, with 7 positions matching TRBD2. CDR1 is LNHDA and CDR2 is SQIVND in the germline V gene (reference sequence). After removal of 5 bases from V and 1 base from J, the junction contained 9 bases not matched to a gene. The CDR3 extends over 16 amino acids. The CDR3 region has the DNA TGTGCCAGTAGTCTCTCCTGGGGACTACGCACAGATACGCAGTATTTT. Residues: CASSLSWGLRTDTQYF.

The rearrangement uses TRBV6-5 and TRBJ2-2, with D hard to call. The CDR3 totals 14 residues. The V gene lost 4 bases and the J gene lost 4 bases, with 10 bases spanning the gap. Germline loops: CDR1 MNHEY, CDR2 SVGAGI. The DNA of the CDR3 is TGTGCCAGCAGTTTTTGGCGGTCCACCGGGGAGCTGTTTTTT. It is translated as CASSFWRSTGELFF.

V usage is TRBV2 and J usage is TRBJ2-5; no clear D gene. The CDR3 has 11 amino acids. The V end was cut by 4 bases, the J end by 5 bases, with 5 bases between. Per the germline V gene, CDR1 is SNHLY and CDR2 is FYNNEI. The CDR3: CASSGRETQYF. DNA of the CDR3: TGTGCCAGCAGTGGCAGGGAGACCCAGTACTTC.

The sample holds one count of this clonotype. The rearrangement uses TRBV20-1 and TRBJ2-1, with 13 bases aligning to TRBD2. Germline V lookup: CDR1 DFQATT, CDR2 SNEGSKA (reference sequence). The CDR3 has 16 amino acids. Unmatched junction bases numbered 8, after V lost 2 bases and J lost 7 bases. CDR3 region: CSARPPTSGRANEQFF. CDR3 nucleotide sequence: TGCAGTGCTAGACCCCCAACTAGCGGGAGGGCGAATGAGCAGTTCTTC.

The rearrangement uses TRBV28 and TRBJ2-1; D call uncertain. Trimming stripped 3 bases from V and 0 bases from J, with 6 bases between. Germline V gene sequence: CDR1 MDHEN, CDR2 SYDVKM. CDR3 size: 14 residues. The CDR3 DNA follows: TGTGCCAGCAGTTTTGGTGGCTCCTACAATGAGCAGTTCTTC. It encodes CASSFGGSYNEQFF. Together with reference TRBV28 and TRBJ2-1, the CDR3 gives the full variable domain: DVKVTQSSRYLVKRTGEKVFLECVQDMDHENMFWYRQDPGLGLRLIYFSYDVKMKEKGDIPEGYSVSREKKERFSLILESASTNQTSMYLCASSFGGSYNEQFFGPGTRLTVL.

This clonotype was detected once. The chain joins TRBV6-5 to TRBJ2-4; possibly TRBD2 for D (5 bases). The CDR3 spans 14 residues. Trimming shortened V by 2 bases and J by 7 bases, and 12 bases separated the two germline ends. Germline V gene data show CDR1 as MNHEY and CDR2 as SVGAGI. The DNA for the CDR3 is TGTGCCAGCAGTTACCGGCAAGGCGGGAACATTCAGTACTTC. Translation: CASSYRQGGNIQYF.

V gene TRBV28 combines with J gene TRBJ2-5, with D perhaps TRBD2 (6 bases). CDR3 length: 14 residues. Germline V gives CDR1 MDHEN, CDR2 SYDVKM. The germline V and J ends were trimmed by 6 bases and 2 bases, with 13 bases remaining between them. CDR3 protein: CASSPGGLQETQYF. The CDR3 coding sequence is TGTGCCAGCAGCCCCGGGGGACTTCAAGAGACCCAGTACTTC.

Only a few counts were recorded for this clonotype. This sequence joins TRBV6-1 and TRBJ1-5, with D possibly being TRBD1 (5 bases). V shed 4 bases and J shed 6 bases, with 13 bases lying between them. The CDR3 has 14 amino acids. Germline V lookup: CDR1 MNHNS, CDR2 SASEGT. CDR3 residues: CASSALMGGQPQHF. CDR3 in DNA: TGTGCCAGCAGTGCCCTCATGGGGGGTCAGCCCCAGCATTTT.

This clonotype was seen more than once but under ten times. One end of the junction is discordant with germline, which a read error may explain. The CDR3 here is CASSLEVDQETQYF. The CDR3 DNA is TGTGCTAGCAGCTTAGAAGTAGACCAAGAGACCCAGTACTTC. The V gene is TRBV7-7, the J gene TRBJ2-5; D remains ambiguous. CDR1 is SSHAT and CDR2 is FNYEAQ in the germline V gene (reference sequence). CDR3 length: 14 residues.

The DNA of the CDR3 is TGTGCCAGCAGTTTGCTTGGGGAGAACTATGGCTACACCTTC. As protein: CASSLLGENYGYTF. The J gene is TRBJ1-2, the V gene TRBV28; D unresolved. This CDR3 contains 14 residues. Looked up from germline, CDR1 is MDHEN and CDR2 is SYDVKM. V was shortened by 3 bases and J by 2 bases, with 10 bases between the two germline ends.

The chain uses TRBV7-8 and TRBJ2-5, with D possibly being TRBD2 (6 bases). CDR3 size: 16 residues. Germline values: CDR1 SGHVS, CDR2 FQNEAQ. Trimming removed 5 bases at V and 3 bases at J, with 19 bases between. CDR3 sequence: CASSPDFSGTEETQYF. CDR3 nucleotides: TGTGCCAGCAGCCCGGACTTTAGCGGAACCGAAGAGACCCAGTACTTC.

This chain uses TRBV20-1 with TRBJ2-3, with 8 bases lining up with TRBD2. The CDR3 is 15 residues long. Germline V lookup: CDR1 DFQATT, CDR2 SNEGSKA (reference sequence). J was trimmed by 5 bases and V by 0 bases; bases with no gene match: 7. CDR3 bases: TGCAGTGCTAGAGATTCAGCGGGAGTCATAGATACGCAGTATTTT. Translated, it gives CSARDSAGVIDTQYF.